These 19 T cell receptor beta chains were all obtained from the same sample, sequenced in a study of identifying expanded T cells in peripheral blood. Using immunoSEQ multiplex PCR, the repertoire was profiled, and TCRdb retains in-frame clones only, with some absent. The sample yields approximately 120,000 clones, approximately 90% seen once. The sequencing sample was made of blood. These receptors originate from a person between 18 and 75 years old in good health.

V usage is TRBV5-1 and J usage is TRBJ1-6; the D is unclear. The CDR3 loop spans 13 amino acids. Germline V gene data show CDR1 as SGHRS and CDR2 as YFSETQ. The V gene lost 10 bases and the J gene lost 5 bases, with 13 bases spanning the gap. The CDR3 nucleotides read TGCGCCTGTCGGAGGGCCGATAATTCACCCCTCCACTTT. Encoded protein: CACRRADNSPLHF.

The chain couples TRBV5-1 to TRBJ1-1; D is undetermined. Trimming took 4 bases from V and 0 from J, leaving 16 bases between them. Germline assignment: CDR1 SGHRS and CDR2 YFSETQ. This CDR3 comprises 16 residues. CDR3: CASSQTAGNMNTEAFF. The CDR3 bases are TGCGCCAGCAGCCAGACTGCGGGCAACATGAACACTGAAGCTTTCTTT.

The CDR3 loop reads CASSAGTGTEAFF. CDR3 DNA sequence: TGTGCCAGCAGCGCCGGGACGGGGACTGAAGCTTTCTTT. The gene calls are TRBV7-3 and TRBJ1-1; TRBD1 is a possible D gene (5 bases). The V end was cut by 5 bases, the J end by 5 bases, with 12 bases between. Per the germline V gene, CDR1 is SGHTA and CDR2 is FQGTGA. This CDR3 region has 13 residues.

This clone was picked up one time. This rearrangement joins TRBV5-6 to TRBJ1-1, with a possible D match to TRBD1 (5 bases). This CDR3 comprises 15 residues. CDR1 is SGHDT and CDR2 is YYEEEE in the germline V gene. Trimming took off 9 bases at V and 1 base at J, with 19 bases between the two ends. The CDR3 DNA follows: TGTGCCACCGATAGTAGGGGAAGGGGGAACACTGAAGCTTTCTTT. As protein: CATDSRGRGNTEAFF.

The chain carries TRBV7-3 and TRBJ1-1, with D possibly matching TRBD1 (5 bases). CDR3 length: 15 residues. Trimming removed 5 bases from V and 1 base from J, with 14 bases in between. The germline gives CDR1 SGHTA, CDR2 FQGTGA. The CDR3 here is CASSVYRLRNTEAFF. CDR3 DNA: TGTGCCAGCAGCGTATACAGGTTGAGGAACACTGAAGCTTTCTTT.

The V and J genes are TRBV10-3 and TRBJ2-1, with D maybe TRBD1 (5 bases). Per germline, CDR1 ENHRY and CDR2 SYGVKD. CDR3 length: 15 residues. V was shortened by 6 bases and J by 8 bases, with 20 bases between the two germline ends. The CDR3 loop is CAISSVVDKGDEQFF. Here the CDR3 DNA reads TGTGCCATCAGCTCAGTCGTGGACAAAGGCGATGAGCAGTTCTTC.

The rearrangement uses TRBV28 and TRBJ2-7, with D unresolved. The V end was cut by 7 bases, the J end by 0 bases, with 7 bases between. This CDR3 comprises 12 residues. Germline-derived CDR1 and CDR2 are MDHEN and SYDVKM. CDR3 nucleotide sequence: TGTGCCAGCAATCACGGCTCCTACGAGCAGTACTTC. Its protein is CASNHGSYEQYF.

This clone was picked up a small number of times. The chain uses TRBV28 and TRBJ2-3; 14 positions agree with TRBD2. CDR3 length equals 15 residues. J lost 4 bases, V lost 6 bases, and 3 bases had no gene match. Germline values: CDR1 MDHEN, CDR2 SYDVKM. CDR3 residues: CASRMTSGRADTQYF. CDR3 DNA sequence: TGTGCCAGCAGAATGACTAGCGGGAGGGCAGATACGCAGTATTTT.

This chain uses TRBV6-1 with TRBJ2-3, with D tentatively TRBD1 (7 bases). The germline V gene has CDR1 MNHNS and CDR2 SASEGT. The CDR3 extends over 13 amino acids. V was clipped by 11 bases and J by 4 bases, with 16 bases between them. CDR3 coding DNA: TGTGCCGGGGGGAAGGGGGCGTCAGATACGCAGTATTTT. This sequence encodes CAGGKGASDTQYF.

As DNA, the CDR3 is TGTGCCAGTAGTATCTCAGGGAGGTTGGGCATGAACACTGAAGCTTTCTTT. As protein: CASSISGRLGMNTEAFF. This chain links TRBV19 with TRBJ1-1; a weak D match, TRBD1 (5 bases). V gave up 3 bases and J gave up 0 bases, with 17 bases separating them. CDR1 is LNHDA and CDR2 is SQIVND in the germline V gene (reference sequence). This CDR3 comprises 17 residues.

The chain carries TRBV6-5 and TRBJ1-2; TRBD1 matches 7 bases. V dropped 5 bases and J dropped 4; count of bases not matched to a gene: 4. Germline V gene lookup returns CDR1 MNHEY and CDR2 SVGAGI. The CDR3 loop spans 13 amino acids. The CDR3, as DNA: TGTGCCAGCAGTCCGGGGACAGTCTATGGCTACACCTTC. Protein: CASSPGTVYGYTF.

V is TRBV5-1 and J is TRBJ2-5, with 7 bases that match TRBD2. Losses at the gene ends were 1 base for V and 5 bases for J; bases not matched to a gene: 17. The CDR3 is made up of 18 amino acids. The germline V gene has CDR1 SGHRS and CDR2 YFSETQ. The CDR3 spells CASSLPPLRAGIEETQYF. In DNA form, the CDR3 reads TGCGCCAGCAGCTTGCCCCCCCTACGAGCGGGAATAGAGGAGACCCAGTACTTC.

This rearrangement joins TRBV9 to TRBJ2-1, with TRBD2 as a possible D gene (5 bases). V shed 6 bases and J shed 2 bases, with 15 bases lying between them. In germline, CDR1 is SGDLS, CDR2 YYNGEE. There are 15 residues in the CDR3. The CDR3 bases are TGTGCCAGCAATCCCATTGCGGGCCCCTACAATGAGCAGTTCTTC. Protein: CASNPIAGPYNEQFF. Together with reference TRBV9 and TRBJ2-1, the CDR3 gives the full variable domain: DSGVTQTPKHLITATGQRVTLRCSPRSGDLSVYWYQQSLDQGLQFLIQYYNGEERAKGNILERFSAQQFPDLHSELNLSSLELGDSALYFCASNPIAGPYNEQFFGPGTRLTVL.

V is TRBV10-3 and J is TRBJ1-1, with a weak D call TRBD1 (6 bases). Looked up from germline, CDR1 is ENHRY and CDR2 is SYGVKD. CDR3 length: 15 residues. Trimming removed 4 bases from V and 1 base from J, with 13 bases in between. CDR3 amino acids: CAISGIAGANTEAFF. Written as DNA, the CDR3 is TGTGCCATCAGTGGAATTGCAGGGGCGAACACTGAAGCTTTCTTT.

The rearrangement uses TRBV28 and TRBJ1-2; D possibly corresponds to TRBD1 (5 bases). Trimming took 3 bases from V and 4 from J, leaving 12 bases between them. The germline V gene has CDR1 MDHEN and CDR2 SYDVKM. CDR3 length: 14 amino acids. CDR3 residues: CASSLTGAGYGYTF. The CDR3 nucleotides are TGTGCCAGCAGTTTGACCGGGGCCGGCTATGGCTACACCTTC.

This clone has only one observation. This sequence joins TRBV18 and TRBJ1-2; possible D gene TRBD1, 5 bases. The CDR3 has 17 residues. The germline CDR1 and CDR2 sequences are KGHSH and LQKENI. Trimming stripped 1 base from V and 0 bases from J, with 15 bases between. CDR3 region: CASSPRSGPQANYGYTF. The DNA for the CDR3 is TGTGCCAGCTCACCACGATCAGGGCCCCAAGCTAACTATGGCTACACCTTC.

In DNA, the CDR3 is TGTGCCAGCAGTGACTCGGACAGCTCAGCAACTAATGAAAAACTGTTTTTT. This encodes CASSDSDSSATNEKLFF. J is TRBJ1-4 and V is TRBV6-4, with a weak D call TRBD1 (6 bases). The CDR3 loop spans 17 amino acids. CDR1 and CDR2 (germline): MRHNA, SNTAGT. Trimming shortened V by 0 bases and J by 0 bases, and 11 bases separated the two germline ends.

The chain recombines TRBV19 with TRBJ2-3, with D hard to call. Germline V lookup: CDR1 LNHDA, CDR2 SQIVND (reference sequence). The germline V and J ends were trimmed by 1 base and 2 bases, with 7 bases remaining between them. This CDR3 is 14 amino acids long. As DNA, the CDR3 is TGTGCCAGTAGTATAGTGCCTGCCACAGATACGCAGTATTTT. It translates to CASSIVPATDTQYF.

J is TRBJ2-3 and V is TRBV14; 8 bases map to TRBD1. Germline V gene data show CDR1 as SGHDN and CDR2 as FVKESK. V gave up 8 bases and J gave up 5 bases; unmatched junction bases: 9. This CDR3 has 14 residues. The CDR3 protein is CASDRGLSGDTQYF. In DNA form, the CDR3 reads TGTGCCAGCGACAGGGGCCTCTCTGGAGATACGCAGTATTTT.